Below, 32 T cell receptor beta chains from the same sample are listed, as sequenced in a study of T cells in Graves' hyperthyroidism and ophthalmopathy. RNA transcripts served as the template for amplifying TCR beta CDR3 regions. The HTBI primer set served for first-round RT-PCR of the TCR CDR3. TCRdb independently ran MiXCR on the multiplex PCR reads; one entry per CDR3 protein. Among approximately 700,000 distinct CDR3 sequences listed, around 15% were seen once. Sequenced input: blood. The source of these receptors is a man aged 18 to 35 with Graves' hyperthyroidism.

In its sample, this clonotype was seen many times. V and J are TRBV29-1 and TRBJ1-1, with a tentative D call TRBD1 (6 bases). V was trimmed by 5 bases and J by 0 bases, leaving 10 bases between them. This CDR3 comprises 13 residues. Germline CDR1 and CDR2: SQVTM and ANQGSEA. This chain's CDR3 is CSVQQGLNTEAFF. CDR3 bases: TGCAGCGTTCAGCAGGGGTTGAACACTGAAGCTTTCTTT.

This clonotype was observed a handful of times. The chain links TRBV10-1 to TRBJ2-3; perhaps D is TRBD1 or TRBD2 (5 bases each). This CDR3 comprises 16 residues. CDR1 and CDR2 (germline): WNHNN, SYGVQD (reference sequence). The V end was cut by 4 bases, the J end by 1 base, with 15 bases between. CDR3 loop: CASSGGSPARTDTQYF. DNA for the CDR3: TGCGCCAGCAGTGGGGGGAGTCCCGCGCGCACAGATACGCAGTATTTT.

The chain links TRBV11-2 to TRBJ2-7, with D possibly TRBD2 on 6 matching bases. Germline V gene data show CDR1 as SGHAT and CDR2 as FQNNGV. This CDR3 contains 14 residues. Trimming stripped 5 bases from V and 5 bases from J, with 16 bases between. The DNA of the CDR3 is TGTGCCAGCAGCCGGGACTTGGGGGACCACGAGCAGTACTTC. This sequence encodes CASSRDLGDHEQYF.

The sample holds a few counts of this clonotype. This chain links TRBV24-1 with TRBJ1-5; D unresolved. Germline CDR1 reads KGHDR; CDR2 reads SFDVKD. There are 14 residues in the CDR3. Trimming removed 6 bases at V and 2 bases at J, with 10 bases between. CDR3 sequence (DNA): TGTGCCACCAGTACGGACTTGGGCAATCAGCCCCAGCATTTT. The encoded protein is CATSTDLGNQPQHF.

There are many counts of this clonotype. The chain is built from TRBV12-3 or TRBV12-4 and TRBJ1-2, with D maybe TRBD1 (5 bases). With 7 bases removed from V and 1 base from J, the gap between germline ends came to 16 bases. The CDR3 has 15 amino acids. The CDR3 sequence is CASTLMGGDNYGYTF. The DNA of the CDR3 is TGTGCCAGCACCCTCATGGGGGGAGATAACTATGGCTACACCTTC.

The rearrangement joins TRBV20-1 to TRBJ2-3, with D unclear. V lost 8 bases and J 4 bases, leaving 13 bases between the germline ends. CDR1 and CDR2 (germline): DFQATT, SNEGSKA (reference sequence). This CDR3 comprises 12 residues. CDR3: CSTNRLPDTQYF. The CDR3 nucleotides are TGCAGTACGAACCGACTGCCAGATACGCAGTATTTT.

V gene TRBV12-3 or TRBV12-4 combines with J gene TRBJ2-7; perhaps TRBD1 as D (6 bases). V dropped 6 bases and J dropped 6 bases, with 15 bases sitting between them. The CDR3 is 13 residues long. CDR3 in DNA: TGTGCCAGCAGCCTCCTTCAGGGGACCGAGCAGTACTTC. It specifies CASSLLQGTEQYF.

This clonotype occurred many times. CDR3 nucleotides: TGTGCCAGCAGTTTGGACAGCTATAATGAAAAACTGTTTTTT. Translating it yields CASSLDSYNEKLFF. The chain joins TRBV28 to TRBJ1-4, with D possibly matching TRBD1 (6 bases). V lost 3 bases and J 4 bases, leaving 9 bases between the germline ends. The CDR3 extends over 14 amino acids. The germline gives CDR1 MDHEN, CDR2 SYDVKM.

V usage is TRBV20-1 and J usage is TRBJ2-1, with 7 bases lining up with TRBD2. The CDR3 runs 15 residues. The germline V gene has CDR1 DFQATT and CDR2 SNEGSKA (reference sequence). With V trimmed by 4 bases and J by 0 bases, 6 bases remained unmatched. The CDR3 region has the DNA TGCAGTGCTACCTCTAGCGGAAGCTCCTACAATGAGCAGTTCTTC. Translated, it gives CSATSSGSSYNEQFF.

There are many counts of this clonotype. This chain connects TRBV12-3 or TRBV12-4 to TRBJ1-3, with D possibly being TRBD1 (5 bases). The CDR3 is made up of 14 amino acids. V was clipped by 5 bases and J by 0 bases, with 8 bases between them. The CDR3 protein is CASSRQSSGNTIYF. In nucleotides, the CDR3 is TGTGCCAGCAGTAGACAGAGCTCTGGAAACACCATATATTTT.

This clonotype was counted only a few times. V usage is TRBV3-1 and J usage is TRBJ2-1; D might be TRBD2 (5 bases). Germline V gene lookup returns CDR1 LGHDT and CDR2 YNNKEL (reference sequence). The CDR3 runs to 13 residues. V gave up 1 base and J gave up 7 bases, with 8 bases separating them. The CDR3 sequence: CASSQVAGNEQFF. The DNA for the CDR3 is TGTGCCAGCAGCCAAGTCGCGGGTAATGAGCAGTTCTTC.

This clonotype was observed a handful of times. This chain uses TRBV29-1 with TRBJ1-2; TRBD1 matches at 9 bases. J lost 4 bases, V lost 7 bases, and 4 bases had no gene match. This CDR3 comprises 12 residues. CDR1 and CDR2 from the germline V gene are SQVTM and ANQGSEA. The CDR3 is CSAGTGSYGYTF. In DNA, the CDR3 is TGCAGCGCTGGGACAGGGAGCTATGGCTACACCTTC.

The chain joins TRBV2 to TRBJ1-6; D gene ambiguous. V was shortened by 4 bases and J by 14 bases, with 12 bases between the two germline ends. This CDR3 spans 12 amino acids. The germline V gene encodes CDR1 SNHLY and CDR2 FYNNEI. In DNA, the CDR3 is TGTGCCAGCAGTGCGGGTGATGGCTCCCTCCACTTT. Translating it yields CASSAGDGSLHF.

This clonotype was seen a handful of times. V and J are TRBV19 and TRBJ2-7; perhaps TRBD2 as D (6 bases). Germline V gene sequence: CDR1 LNHDA, CDR2 SQIVND (reference sequence). This CDR3 is built from 16 residues. The V end was cut by 5 bases, the J end by 0 bases, with 17 bases between. The CDR3 region has the DNA TGTGCCAGTAGTCCCTGGGGGGTCCAGGGCTCCTACGAGCAGTACTTC. Residues: CASSPWGVQGSYEQYF.

This clonotype was recorded many times. The CDR3 is CASSLGEGRKPNQPQHF. The CDR3 region has the DNA TGTGCCAGCAGTTTAGGAGAGGGACGAAAGCCGAATCAGCCCCAGCATTTT. The rearrangement joins TRBV12-3 or TRBV12-4 to TRBJ1-5; D is possibly TRBD1 (5 bases). V gave up 1 base and J gave up 4 bases, with 17 bases separating them. The CDR3 runs 17 residues.

This clonotype has ten or more counts. The chain carries TRBV5-1 and TRBJ1-5, with unresolved D. There are 14 residues in the CDR3. Germline loops: CDR1 SGHRS, CDR2 YFSETQ. Trimming shortened V by 0 bases and J by 2 bases, and 6 bases separated the two germline ends. The CDR3 sequence is CASSLEAGNQPQHF. The CDR3 DNA is TGCGCCAGCAGCTTGGAGGCGGGCAATCAGCCCCAGCATTTT.

This clonotype was observed a few times. CDR3 coding DNA: TGCAGCGTCAAGCTAACAAGCTCTGGGGCCAACGTCCTGACTTTC. This gives the protein CSVKLTSSGANVLTF. V is TRBV29-1 and J is TRBJ2-6, with D hard to call. CDR1 and CDR2 (germline): SQVTM, ANQGSEA. This CDR3 is 15 amino acids long. V was trimmed by 6 bases and J by 0 bases, leaving 12 bases between them.

This clonotype turned up a few times. The chain employs TRBV10-2 and TRBJ1-6; TRBD1 is a possible D gene (6 bases). The germline V gene encodes CDR1 WSHSY and CDR2 SAAADI. Trimming left V 4 bases short and J 6 bases short, with 10 bases between. CDR3 length: 14 amino acids. CDR3 DNA: TGCGCCAGCAGTGGGGGGACACCTAATTCACCCCTCCACTTT. It yields the protein CASSGGTPNSPLHF.

Only a few counts were recorded for this clonotype. The chain carries TRBV4-1 and TRBJ2-7; 7 nucleotides agree with TRBD2. Trimming at V came to 1 base and at J to 2 bases, leaving 5 bases not matched to a gene. Germline V lookup: CDR1 MGHRA, CDR2 YSYEKL. The length of the CDR3 is 15 residues. The CDR3 loop is CASSQVSAGTYEQYF. The CDR3 DNA is TGCGCCAGCAGCCAAGTCTCAGCGGGGACCTACGAGCAGTACTTC.

The rearrangement links TRBV7-6 to TRBJ2-3, with TRBD2 matching over 8 bases. Per germline, CDR1 SGHVS and CDR2 FNYEAQ. The V segment lost 5 bases and the J segment 10 bases; nucleotides outside the gene matches: 8. This CDR3 has 13 residues. DNA for the CDR3: TGTGCCAGCAGCGTAGGACTAGCTACATCGCAGTATTTT. Translated: CASSVGLATSQYF. Based on the CDR3 plus reference TRBV7-6 and TRBJ2-3, the full variable domain is GAGVSQSPRYKVTKRGQDVALRCDPISGHVSLYWYRQALGQGPEFLTYFNYEAQQDKSGLPNDRFSAERPEGSISTLTIQRTEQRDSAMYRCASSVGLATSQYFGPGTRLTVL.

V and J are TRBV2 and TRBJ1-2, with D hard to call. CDR3 length: 16 amino acids. Germline lookup yields CDR1 SNHLY and CDR2 FYNNEI. V shed 2 bases and J shed 2 bases, with 15 bases lying between them. For the CDR3, the DNA is TGTGCCAGCAGTGAAACGATAAGCACGCGGAACTATGGCTACACCTTC. Translation gives CASSETISTRNYGYTF.

The CDR3 DNA reads TGTGCCAGCAGTCCAGGGGGCCTCCATGGCTACACCTTC. Protein sequence: CASSPGGLHGYTF. The V call is TRBV27, the J call TRBJ1-2; 8 positions agree with TRBD1. Trimming at V came to 5 bases and at J to 6 bases, leaving 5 bases not matched to a gene. The germline V gene has CDR1 MNHEY and CDR2 SMNVEV (reference sequence). The CDR3 totals 13 residues.

On this clonotype: Mismatch with germline at one junction end may stem from a read error. The chain links TRBV27 to TRBJ1-2, with D unclear. Germline V CDR1 and CDR2: MNHEY, SMNVEV (reference sequence). CDR3 length: 16 residues. This chain's CDR3 is CAGSPREPASSYGYTF. Written as DNA, the CDR3 is TGTGCCGGCAGTCCCCGGGAACCCGCTTCCTCCTATGGCTACACCTTC.

This clonotype showed up many times. The chain carries TRBV7-9 and TRBJ2-3; TRBD2 matches 11 bases. The germline gives CDR1 SEHNR, CDR2 FQNEAQ (reference sequence). The CDR3 has 16 amino acids. After removal of 5 bases from V and 4 bases from J, the junction contained 8 bases not matched to a gene. In DNA form, the CDR3 reads TGTGCCAGCAGCCCATGGGCTAGCGGGAGGTCAGATACGCAGTATTTT. Its protein is CASSPWASGRSDTQYF.

This clonotype has a handful of counts. The chain is built from TRBV4-2 and TRBJ1-2; 9 bases align to TRBD1. Germline values: CDR1 LGHNA, CDR2 YNFKEQ. The CDR3 has 15 residues. J was trimmed by 4 bases and V by 1 base; bases with no gene match: 4. CDR3 bases: TGTGCCAGCAGCCAAGGGGGACAGGGTATCTATGGCTACACCTTC. This codes for CASSQGGQGIYGYTF.

CDR3: CASSPVRTGNGYTF. The CDR3 nucleotides are TGTGCCAGCAGCCCTGTCCGGACAGGGAATGGCTACACCTTC. The chain couples TRBV9 to TRBJ1-2; 8 bases are a match to TRBD1. The CDR3 runs 14 residues. Unmatched junction bases numbered 8, after V lost 4 bases and J lost 6 bases. The germline V gene has CDR1 SGDLS and CDR2 YYNGEE.

The DNA of the CDR3 is TGTGCCCCCGTCGCCGGGGATACGCAGTATTTT. Its translation: CAPVAGDTQYF. This chain connects TRBV10-3 to TRBJ2-3; the D is unclear. Trimming took 11 bases from V and 6 from J, leaving 12 bases between them. Germline V gene data show CDR1 as ENHRY and CDR2 as SYGVKD. The CDR3 is 11 amino acids.

This clonotype appeared a few times. The V gene is TRBV7-3, the J gene TRBJ2-1; D might be TRBD2 (6 bases). CDR3 size: 17 residues. CDR1 and CDR2 from the germline V gene are SGHTA and FQGTGA. The V and J ends lost 2 bases and 3 bases respectively, with 17 bases between them. CDR3 residues: CASSLEGGSGSYNEQFF. The CDR3 DNA reads TGTGCCAGCAGCTTAGAGGGTGGTAGCGGAAGCTACAATGAGCAGTTCTTC.

This clonotype appeared many times. The chain carries TRBV7-2 and TRBJ2-7, with D possibly TRBD2 on 8 matching bases. V was clipped by 0 bases and J by 3 bases, with 18 bases between them. The CDR3 is 17 amino acids. Per germline, CDR1 SGHTA and CDR2 FQGNSA. This CDR3 reads CASSLAPGGTDYYEQYF. The CDR3 region has the DNA TGTGCCAGCAGCTTAGCGCCGGGAGGGACAGACTACTACGAGCAGTACTTC.

This clonotype was detected a few times. V and J are TRBV6-1 and TRBJ2-1; D is unclear. Germline CDR1 reads MNHNS; CDR2 reads SASEGT. This CDR3 is built from 13 residues. V lost 7 bases, J lost 2 bases, and 9 bases lay in between. The CDR3 region is CASIGQTYNEQFF. DNA of the CDR3: TGTGCCAGCATAGGCCAGACCTACAATGAGCAGTTCTTC.

This clonotype was observed at least ten times. The chain joins TRBV20-1 to TRBJ1-1, with a tentative D call TRBD1 (6 bases). The germline CDR1 and CDR2 sequences are DFQATT and SNEGSKA (reference sequence). CDR3 length: 13 residues. With 3 bases removed from V and 4 bases from J, the gap between germline ends came to 12 bases. CDR3 bases: TGCAGTGCTAGGCGGGGGCTTGGCACTGAAGCTTTCTTT. The encoded protein is CSARRGLGTEAFF.

V and J are TRBV29-1 and TRBJ2-6; D call uncertain. V lost 5 bases and J lost 0, with 8 bases in between. Germline CDR1 reads SQVTM; CDR2 reads ANQGSEA. The CDR3 consists of 14 residues. The CDR3 DNA reads as TGCAGCGTTAAAATAAACTCTGGGGCCAACGTCCTGACTTTC. Amino acid sequence: CSVKINSGANVLTF.